The 28 T cell receptor beta chains listed next were all sequenced from one sample in a study of chronic HIV infection and antiretroviral therapy. TCRdb re-derived calls from the 5' RACE reads in MiXCR, one entry per CDR3 protein. The sample shows under 55,000 distinct CDR3 sequences, 15% to 20% of them seen only once. Source material: peripheral blood. These receptors were taken from an adult who had HIV and had not received antiretroviral therapy, or was an uninfected healthy control (not recorded which).

V usage is TRBV6-5 and J usage is TRBJ2-5, with 8 bases fitting TRBD2. The germline CDR1 and CDR2 sequences are MNHEY and SVGAGI. CDR3 size: 16 residues. V lost 2 bases and J lost 2; bases outside the gene matches: 7. This CDR3 is CASSYGGSGKQETQYF. CDR3 coding DNA: TGTGCCAGCAGTTACGGTGGTAGCGGGAAGCAAGAGACCCAGTACTTC.

This clonotype turned up a few times. The rearrangement joins TRBV28 to TRBJ2-3, with 7 bases fitting TRBD2. CDR1 and CDR2 (germline): MDHEN, SYDVKM. The CDR3 consists of 16 residues. After removal of 4 bases from V and 3 bases from J, the junction contained 10 bases not matched to a gene. The chain's CDR3 is CASSSPGREVTDTQYF. Here the CDR3 DNA reads TGTGCCAGCAGTTCCCCGGGTCGGGAGGTGACAGATACGCAGTATTTT.

This chain connects TRBV12-3 or TRBV12-4 to TRBJ1-2; perhaps TRBD1 as D (6 bases). Trimming cost V 7 bases and J 2 bases, with 14 bases left between them. CDR3 size: 14 residues. CDR3 amino acids: CASTLGGRNYGYTF. The CDR3 DNA follows: TGTGCCAGCACCCTCGGGGGGCGGAACTATGGCTACACCTTC.

The chain carries TRBV20-1 and TRBJ2-3, with TRBD2 matching 12 bases. Losses at the gene ends were 5 bases for V and 3 bases for J; bases not matched to a gene: 18. The germline V gene encodes CDR1 DFQATT and CDR2 SNEGSKA (reference sequence). This CDR3 comprises 19 residues. CDR3 coding DNA: TGCAGTGCTCCCCAAGACCTAGCGGGAGGGGGATTTTGGACAGATACGCAGTATTTT. Protein product: CSAPQDLAGGGFWTDTQYF.

The V and J genes are TRBV27 and TRBJ1-1, with a possible D match to TRBD1 (5 bases). Germline CDR1 and CDR2: MNHEY and SMNVEV (reference sequence). The CDR3 totals 16 residues. Trimming pared 6 bases from V and 4 bases from J, leaving 21 bases between. CDR3 DNA sequence: TGTGCCAGCAGATCTTATAGGGGAGAGTTGGGCACTGAAGCTTTCTTT. Translated: CASRSYRGELGTEAFF.

Only a few counts were recorded for this clonotype. The CDR3 sequence is CASSALAAQNTGELFF. The CDR3 region has the DNA TGTGCCAGCAGTGCACTAGCGGCCCAGAACACCGGGGAGCTGTTTTTT. This chain links TRBV27 with TRBJ2-2, with TRBD2 identical over 8 bases. Germline assignment: CDR1 MNHEY and CDR2 SMNVEV (reference sequence). CDR3 size: 16 residues. V shed 5 bases, J shed 1 base, and the junction held 6 bases outside the gene matches.

The genes are TRBV7-9 and TRBJ1-1; 10 nucleotides line up with TRBD1. The V gene end was trimmed by 5 bases and the J gene end by 6 bases; junction bases not matched to a gene: 3. The CDR3 is made up of 13 amino acids. Looked up from germline, CDR1 is SEHNR and CDR2 is FQNEAQ (reference sequence). CDR3 nucleotides: TGTGCCAGCAGCCGGACAGGGGGACCTGAAGCTTTCTTT. Translation: CASSRTGGPEAFF.

This clonotype was seen a few times. V usage is TRBV20-1 and J usage is TRBJ2-3; D may be TRBD1 or TRBD2 (6 bases each). The CDR3 covers 15 residues. The germline V gene has CDR1 DFQATT and CDR2 SNEGSKA (reference sequence). CDR3 in amino acids: CSLHRGGQSTDTQYF. CDR3 DNA sequence: TGCAGCCTCCATCGGGGAGGACAGTCCACAGATACGCAGTATTTT.

The chain carries TRBV24-1 and TRBJ2-7; D perhaps matches TRBD2 (5 bases). The ends were cut back, 3 bases at V and 0 bases at J, with 8 bases in the middle. In germline, CDR1 is KGHDR, CDR2 SFDVKD. The CDR3 length is 14 residues. The CDR3 spells CATSDPRDSYEQYF. The DNA of the CDR3 is TGTGCCACCAGTGATCCCCGGGACTCCTACGAGCAGTACTTC.

This chain uses TRBV7-9 with TRBJ1-1, with D perhaps matching TRBD1 (6 bases). Germline assignment: CDR1 SEHNR and CDR2 FQNEAQ (reference sequence). The CDR3 has 12 amino acids. Trimming shortened V by 5 bases and J by 8 bases, and 12 bases separated the two germline ends. The CDR3 DNA follows: TGTGCCAGCAGCAGGGACATCAGGGAAGCTTTCTTT. Protein: CASSRDIREAFF.

This clonotype was counted a few times. The chain couples TRBV29-1 to TRBJ1-1, with a weak D call TRBD1 (5 bases). The ends were cut back, 1 base at V and 5 bases at J, with 8 bases in the middle. Germline V CDR1 and CDR2: SQVTM, ANQGSEA. This CDR3 is 12 amino acids long. DNA of the CDR3: TGCAGCGTTGAAGCGGGGGGGACTGAAGCTTTCTTT. Amino acids: CSVEAGGTEAFF.

The chain couples TRBV6-5 to TRBJ2-3; either TRBD1 or TRBD2 may fit D (5 bases each). Trimming stripped 7 bases from V and 3 bases from J, with 14 bases between. The CDR3 is 14 amino acids. The germline V gene encodes CDR1 MNHEY and CDR2 SVGAGI. The CDR3 loop reads CASIARGRTDTQYF. In DNA form, the CDR3 reads TGTGCCAGCATCGCGAGGGGTCGTACAGATACGCAGTATTTT.

There are a few counts of this clonotype. The chain recombines TRBV28 with TRBJ1-1, with 9 bases matching TRBD1. The CDR3 consists of 15 residues. Germline V lookup: CDR1 MDHEN, CDR2 SYDVKM. V dropped 6 bases and J dropped 4; count of bases not matched to a gene: 9. In nucleotides, the CDR3 is TGTGCCAGCAGGGACAGGGGTTTTACAGGCACTGAAGCTTTCTTT. Translation: CASRDRGFTGTEAFF.

This clonotype was observed at least ten times. The chain uses TRBV7-6 and TRBJ2-6; D not certain. The CDR3 length is 14 residues. Germline V gene sequence: CDR1 SGHVS, CDR2 FNYEAQ. Trimming removed 4 bases from V and 4 bases from J, with 8 bases in between. CDR3 nucleotide sequence: TGTGCCAGCAGCTCCCCAGCGGGGGCCAACGTCCTGACTTTC. This gives the protein CASSSPAGANVLTF.

This clonotype was counted between two and nine times. CDR3 bases: TGTGCCAGCAGCTTCCGGGCCAGCACAGATACGCAGTATTTT. It yields the protein CASSFRASTDTQYF. The chain is built from TRBV7-8 and TRBJ2-3, with D uncertain. The CDR3 extends over 14 amino acids. V lost 3 bases to trimming and J lost 0 bases, with 7 bases between them. Germline V gene data show CDR1 as SGHVS and CDR2 as FQNEAQ.

V and J are TRBV28 and TRBJ2-1; D is possibly TRBD2 (5 bases). With 3 bases removed from V and 0 bases from J, the gap between germline ends came to 15 bases. Looked up from germline, CDR1 is MDHEN and CDR2 is SYDVKM. CDR3 length equals 17 residues. The CDR3 DNA follows: TGTGCCAGCAGTTTCCGGCTAGCTACCCTCTCCTACAATGAGCAGTTCTTC. Translating it yields CASSFRLATLSYNEQFF.

CDR3 coding DNA: TGTGCCACCTGGACAGGGGGCGGGAGAGGCAATGAGCAGTTCTTC. Protein: CATWTGGGRGNEQFF. The chain is built from TRBV28 and TRBJ2-1; 11 bases align to TRBD1. J lost 6 bases, V lost 10 bases, and 11 bases had no gene match. CDR1 is MDHEN and CDR2 is SYDVKM in the germline V gene. The CDR3 loop spans 15 amino acids.

This clonotype was counted only a few times. The chain combines TRBV28 with TRBJ2-3; D unresolved. V lost 7 bases, J lost 1 base, and 15 bases lay in between. Germline lookup yields CDR1 MDHEN and CDR2 SYDVKM. The CDR3 length is 15 residues. CDR3 sequence: CASTNYPWGTDTQYF. As DNA, the CDR3 is TGTGCCAGCACCAACTACCCGTGGGGCACAGATACGCAGTATTTT.

This clonotype was seen only a few times. V and J are TRBV2 and TRBJ1-2, with D tentatively TRBD1 (6 bases). V lost 11 bases and J lost 5, with 24 bases in between. This CDR3 has 15 residues. Germline V gene data show CDR1 as SNHLY and CDR2 as FYNNEI. The CDR3 loop is CALQGTLTHGYGYTF. The CDR3 bases are TGTGCCCTTCAGGGGACACTGACCCATGGGTATGGCTACACCTTC.

The CDR3 sequence is CSVDRGHSEKLFF. The CDR3 DNA reads as TGCAGCGTCGACAGGGGGCATAGTGAAAAACTGTTTTTT. The chain carries TRBV29-1 and TRBJ1-4; 10 bases map to TRBD1. The CDR3 sequence is 13 residues long. V shed 6 bases and J 7 bases; nucleotides not matched to a gene: 5. The germline V gene has CDR1 SQVTM and CDR2 ANQGSEA.

This clonotype was observed a few times. The V and J genes are TRBV27 and TRBJ2-4; 8 bases map to TRBD2. The germline gives CDR1 MNHEY, CDR2 SMNVEV (reference sequence). V dropped 4 bases and J dropped 9; count of bases not matched to a gene: 8. This CDR3 has 14 residues. CDR3 coding DNA: TGTGCCAGCAGTTCTAGGGGACTAGGCCTCATTCAGTACTTC. Translating gives CASSSRGLGLIQYF.

This clonotype was counted only a few times. The rearrangement links TRBV30 to TRBJ2-3; TRBD1 aligns across 12 bases. CDR1 and CDR2 (germline): GTSNPN, SVGIG (reference sequence). V dropped 1 base and J dropped 5; count of bases not matched to a gene: 10. This CDR3 contains 17 residues. The CDR3, as DNA: TGTGCCTGGAGTGACCCGGGACAGGGGGCTTTTGGAGATACGCAGTATTTT. Encoded protein: CAWSDPGQGAFGDTQYF.

The J gene is TRBJ2-7, the V gene TRBV20-1; 8 bases agree with TRBD1. This CDR3 comprises 14 residues. CDR1 is DFQATT, CDR2 SNEGSKA, per germline (reference sequence). J was trimmed by 2 bases and V by 3 bases; bases with no gene match: 6. CDR3 sequence: CSASHGQGTYEQYF. CDR3 DNA sequence: TGCAGTGCTAGCCATGGACAGGGAACCTACGAGCAGTACTTC.

This clonotype showed up just a few times. The chain carries TRBV5-6 and TRBJ2-1, with TRBD1 identical over 10 bases. V was pared by 0 bases and J by 2 bases, with 8 bases of the junction left unmatched. CDR3 length: 18 residues. The germline V gene has CDR1 SGHDT and CDR2 YYEEEE. CDR3 coding DNA: TGTGCCAGCAGCTTGGGAGACAGGGGGCCCCCGCCCTACAATGAGCAGTTCTTC. Amino acids: CASSLGDRGPPPYNEQFF.

A few counts support this clonotype. The rearrangement uses TRBV7-9 and TRBJ1-3; TRBD1 agrees at 8 bases. The CDR3 is 16 amino acids. CDR1 is SEHNR, CDR2 FQNEAQ, per germline (reference sequence). With 6 bases clipped from V and 2 bases from J, the junction kept 9 bases outside the gene matches. DNA for the CDR3: TGTGCCAGCAGACCAACGACAGGGGCGACTGGAAACACCATATATTTT. Translation: CASRPTTGATGNTIYF.

V gene TRBV29-1 combines with J gene TRBJ2-7, with 9 bases lining up with TRBD2. J lost 3 bases, V lost 4 bases, and 7 bases had no gene match. This CDR3 has 14 residues. Germline V lookup: CDR1 SQVTM, CDR2 ANQGSEA. CDR3 sequence (DNA): TGCAGCGTTGTGGACGGCGGGAGGGACTACGAGCAGTACTTC. This encodes CSVVDGGRDYEQYF.

This chain uses TRBV29-1 with TRBJ2-2, with TRBD1 as a possible D gene (5 bases). The CDR3 sequence is 13 residues long. Germline V gives CDR1 SQVTM, CDR2 ANQGSEA. With 2 bases removed from V and 4 bases from J, the gap between germline ends came to 8 bases. CDR3 nucleotide sequence: TGCAGCGTTGAAAGGGGCCTCACCGGGGAGCTGTTTTTT. Its translation is CSVERGLTGELFF.

This clonotype showed up just a few times. This sequence joins TRBV11-1 and TRBJ1-2, with D perhaps TRBD1 (5 bases). Germline loops: CDR1 SGHAT, CDR2 FQDESV (reference sequence). The CDR3 consists of 14 residues. Trimming removed 2 bases from V and 4 bases from J, with 11 bases in between. The CDR3 coding sequence is TGTGCCAGCAGCTTACCTGACAGCGTCTATGGCTACACCTTC. Encoded protein: CASSLPDSVYGYTF.